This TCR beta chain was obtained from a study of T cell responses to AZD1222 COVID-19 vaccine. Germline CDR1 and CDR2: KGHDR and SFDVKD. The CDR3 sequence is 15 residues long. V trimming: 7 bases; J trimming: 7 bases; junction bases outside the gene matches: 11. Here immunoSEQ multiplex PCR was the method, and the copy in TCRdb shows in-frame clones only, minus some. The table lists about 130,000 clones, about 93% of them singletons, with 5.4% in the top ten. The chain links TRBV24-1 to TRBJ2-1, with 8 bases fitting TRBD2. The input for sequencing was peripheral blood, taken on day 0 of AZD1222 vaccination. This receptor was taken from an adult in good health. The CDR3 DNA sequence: TGTGCCACCAGCGATAGCGGGGCTTCTCGAAATGAGCAGTTCTTC. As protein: CATSDSGASRNEQFF.